The clone carrying this TCR beta chain is large by share. Its antigen is as yet unknown. General study findings and limits: Under 2.4% of tumor Treg sequences matched blood Tregs or memory cells. Tumor Treg TCRs overlapped most with tumor naive CD4+ cells.

There are 13 residues in the CDR3. V dropped 7 bases and J dropped 4 bases, with 13 bases sitting between them. Adaptor-ligated barcode primers were used to amplify TRBV12-4/TRBJ1-2 clonotypes. MiXCR, run by TCRdb on the multiplex PCR reads, gives a single entry per CDR3 protein. This table holds about 120 distinct CDR3 sequences, 3.5% to 4.5% found once. Purified naive CD4+ T cells were depleted of CD25+ Tregs. The receptor was derived from a female donor with breast cancer. Sequenced input: naive CD4+ T cells sorted from blood. Subset given: naive CD4+ T cells, CD4+CD45RA+CD25-. V gene TRBV12-3 or TRBV12-4 combines with J gene TRBJ1-2, with D uncertain. The CDR3 nucleotides are TGTGCCAGCACCAGAAGAGGGAGCTATGGCTACACCTTC. Amino acids: CASTRRGSYGYTF.